This paragraph reports one T cell receptor beta chain. Its antigen is unknown. Trimming left V 1 base short and J 6 bases short, with 9 bases between. The CDR3 covers 13 residues. CDR1 SEHNR and CDR2 FQNEAQ come from the germline V gene (reference sequence). This sample is drawn from a study of siplizumab effects on memory and regulatory T cells. The study's findings and limits: Tregs proliferating in siplizumab cultures lacked confirmation of their suppressive function. No naive or memory phenotype could be assigned to roughly 80-95% of proliferating clones.

The repertoire was sequenced with immunoSEQ multiplex PCR; TCRdb's copy has only in-frame clones and lacks some. The sample shows 90,000 to 110,000 clones, just over 90% of them seen only once. J is TRBJ1-2 and V is TRBV7-9, with D possibly being TRBD1 (6 bases). The sample was CD4+ T cells sorted from blood. This clonotype was obtained from a human donor in good health. The CDR3 DNA follows: TGTGCCAGCAGCTTAGATGGGGGGCATGGCTACACCTTC. Encoded protein: CASSLDGGHGYTF.